The 10 T cell receptor beta chains given below trace back to one sample, sequenced in a study of T cell responses to AZD1222 COVID-19 vaccine. Method: immunoSEQ multiplex PCR; TCRdb's copy keeps in-frame clones and lacks some. The sample includes some 130,000 clones, over 85% seen only once; the top ten take 5.4%. The sample consisted of peripheral blood, taken on day 0 of AZD1222 vaccination. Every receptor here comes from an adult in good health.

The CDR3 coding sequence is TGTGCCAGTAGTATAAAGTCGGGGACAGATACGCAGTATTTT. Amino acid sequence: CASSIKSGTDTQYF. The chain joins TRBV19 to TRBJ2-3, with TRBD2 as a possible D gene (5 bases). V dropped 2 bases and J dropped 3 bases, with 9 bases sitting between them. CDR3 length equals 14 residues. Germline V gene data show CDR1 as LNHDA and CDR2 as SQIVND (reference sequence).

CDR3 amino acids: CASSQVRGSEAFF. The DNA of the CDR3 is TGTGCCAGCAGCCAAGTCAGGGGCTCTGAAGCTTTCTTT. The rearrangement uses TRBV14 and TRBJ1-1; weak D call: TRBD1 (6 bases). The CDR3 is 13 amino acids. Trimming cost V 1 base and J 6 bases, with 9 bases left between them. Germline V gene lookup returns CDR1 SGHDN and CDR2 FVKESK.

The V gene is TRBV2, the J gene TRBJ1-1; a weak D match, TRBD1 (5 bases). Germline CDR1 reads SNHLY; CDR2 reads FYNNEI. V lost 6 bases to trimming and J lost 6 bases, with 17 bases between them. This CDR3 region has 14 residues. CDR3 coding DNA: TGTGCCAGCAGCCCGACGCCGGGGGGGTCTGAAGCTTTCTTT. This sequence encodes CASSPTPGGSEAFF.

This clone occurred once. This chain links TRBV7-9 with TRBJ2-7; 8 bases agree with TRBD1. The CDR3 has 13 residues. Trimming cost V 4 bases and J 5 bases; bases outside gene matches: 4. CDR1 and CDR2 from the germline V gene are SEHNR and FQNEAQ (reference sequence). For the CDR3, the DNA is TGTGCCAGCAGCTCGGACAGGGCACACGAGCAGTACTTC. This gives the protein CASSSDRAHEQYF.

This clone came up once. The chain uses TRBV7-2 and TRBJ1-1; D is perhaps TRBD1 (5 bases). From germline, CDR1 is SGHTA and CDR2 FQGNSA. The CDR3 sequence is 13 residues long. The V end was cut by 0 bases, the J end by 5 bases, with 7 bases between. CDR3 region: CASSLAGVTEAFF. Here the CDR3 DNA reads TGTGCCAGCAGCTTAGCGGGGGTTACTGAAGCTTTCTTT.

The chain carries TRBV9 and TRBJ2-3; unclear D gene. The CDR3 has 13 amino acids. Germline V gene lookup returns CDR1 SGDLS and CDR2 YYNGEE. The V gene lost 0 bases and the J gene lost 2 bases, with 4 bases spanning the gap. CDR3 bases: TGTGCCAGCAGCGTAGTCCTCACAGATACGCAGTATTTT. Translation gives CASSVVLTDTQYF.

The V and J genes are TRBV7-9 and TRBJ2-5; TRBD2 agrees at 7 bases. The CDR3 length is 16 residues. In germline, CDR1 is SEHNR, CDR2 FQNEAQ (reference sequence). Unmatched junction bases numbered 10, after V lost 5 bases and J lost 1 base. DNA of the CDR3: TGTGCCAGCAGCGCGACCACATCGGGGGGCCAAGAGACCCAGTACTTC. Translated: CASSATTSGGQETQYF.

On this clone itself: At one of its ends the junction is not consistent with the germline gene, which may arise from a read error. This chain uses TRBV7-7 with TRBJ2-7; no firm D call. Looked up from germline, CDR1 is SSHAT and CDR2 is FNYEAQ (reference sequence). This CDR3 has 15 amino acids. The CDR3 nucleotides are TGTGCTAGCAGCTTAGCTCCCGGCAGGACCTACGAGCAGTACTTC. Its protein product is CASSLAPGRTYEQYF.

The chain couples TRBV29-1 to TRBJ2-7; the D gene is possibly TRBD2 (6 bases). Germline CDR1 and CDR2: SQVTM and ANQGSEA. V gave up 5 bases and J gave up 3 bases, with 14 bases separating them. CDR3 length: 13 amino acids. The CDR3 DNA follows: TGCAGCGTTCGGCAGGGAGGAATCTACGAGCAGTACTTC. This codes for CSVRQGGIYEQYF.

The CDR3 spells CASSPARGSLSYNEQFF. In nucleotides, the CDR3 is TGTGCCAGCAGCCCCGCCCGCGGGTCACTCTCCTACAATGAGCAGTTCTTC. The rearrangement joins TRBV28 to TRBJ2-1, with a possible D match to TRBD2 (5 bases). Trimming removed 6 bases at V and 0 bases at J, with 18 bases between. Germline V lookup: CDR1 MDHEN, CDR2 SYDVKM. The length of the CDR3 is 17 residues.